A single sample is the source of the 5 T cell receptor beta chains below, sequenced in a study of radiation and T cells in renal cell carcinoma. Profiling relied on immunoSEQ multiplex PCR, and the TCRdb table lists in-frame clones only, not all of them. The sample holds 150,000 to 200,000 clones, around 89% seen once. Time point described: blood 4 weeks post-SBRT, at nephrectomy. Treatment: 15 Gy SBRT to primary tumor, nephrectomy 4 weeks later. The material sequenced was blood, taken from a patient whose treatment included radiotherapy and nephrectomy. The source of these receptors is a woman aged 45-65 years with renal cell carcinoma.

The chain couples TRBV5-4 to TRBJ2-3, with 8 bases aligning to TRBD1. With 3 bases clipped from V and 4 bases from J, the junction kept 10 bases outside the gene matches. Germline values: CDR1 SGHNT, CDR2 YYREEE (reference sequence). This CDR3 region has 16 residues. Here the CDR3 DNA reads TGTGCCAGCAGCTACTCCCAAGGACAGGGTGCAGATACGCAGTATTTT. Residues: CASSYSQGQGADTQYF. The full variable domain, completed using reference TRBV5-4 and TRBJ2-3, is ETGVTQSPTHLIKTRGQQVTLRCSSQSGHNTVSWYQQALGQGPQFIFQYYREEENGRGNFPPRFSGLQFPNYSSELNVNALELDDSALYLCASSYSQGQGADTQYFGPGTRLTVL.

This rearrangement joins TRBV6-6 to TRBJ1-2; unclear D gene. The germline CDR1 and CDR2 sequences are MNHNY and SVGAGI (reference sequence). This CDR3 is built from 11 residues. Trimming pared 2 bases from V and 9 bases from J, leaving 7 bases between. DNA for the CDR3: TGTGCCAGCAGTTACGGGTCGAGCTACACCTTC. Encoded protein: CASSYGSSYTF.

This clone was counted between two and nine times. This chain uses TRBV9 with TRBJ1-1, with 7 bases that match TRBD1. The CDR3 is 14 residues long. After removal of 3 bases from V and 7 bases from J, the junction contained 9 bases not matched to a gene. CDR1 is SGDLS, CDR2 YYNGEE, per germline. CDR3: CASSEQEWDSEAFF. The CDR3 coding sequence is TGTGCCAGCAGCGAGCAGGAATGGGACAGTGAAGCTTTCTTT.

The chain joins TRBV7-2 to TRBJ2-1, with 7 bases that match TRBD1. The CDR3 runs to 14 residues. Trimming cost V 5 bases and J 4 bases; bases outside gene matches: 5. The V gene's germline CDR1 is SGHTA and CDR2 FQGNSA. CDR3 nucleotides: TGTGCCAGCAGCCAGGGGGTCGGGTACAATGAGCAGTTCTTC. Protein sequence: CASSQGVGYNEQFF.

This sequence joins TRBV6-5 and TRBJ1-2; D gene ambiguous. Trimming took 5 bases from V and 6 from J, leaving 13 bases between them. Germline loops: CDR1 MNHEY, CDR2 SVGAGI. The CDR3 has 13 residues. DNA of the CDR3: TGTGCCAGCAGTCTCGGACGGAATGATGGCTACACCTTC. As protein: CASSLGRNDGYTF.